These T cell receptor beta chains were read from a single sample in a study of CD8 T cells in Susac syndrome. From the immunoSEQ multiplex PCR reads, TCRdb called clonotypes with MiXCR, one entry per CDR3 protein. The table includes 180,000 or so distinct CDR3 sequences, 90% to 95% detected once. Sequenced material: CD4+ T cells from PBMCs. The receptors shown here come from a human donor in good health. Both conserved end residues are part of each CDR3. A D gene is named only where the DNA matches it firmly. The listing skips clone size in some rows; elsewhere it reads once, few, many or a size class.

V gene	clone size	D gene	J gene	CDR3 protein	CDR3 DNA
TRBV29-1	-	-	TRBJ2-6	CSAASGGANVLTF	TGCAGCGCCGCGTCGGGTGGGGCCAACGTCCTGACTTTC
TRBV28	few	TRBD1	TRBJ2-5	CASSLDRGRETQYF	TGTGCCAGCAGTTTGGACAGGGGGCGAGAGACCCAGTACTTC
TRBV29-1	-	-	TRBJ1-5	CSVGMGVDQPQHF	TGCAGCGTTGGAATGGGGGTCGATCAGCCCCAGCATTTT
TRBV29-1	-	-	TRBJ1-1	CSVESQGNTEAFF	TGCAGCGTTGAAAGTCAGGGGAACACTGAAGCTTTCTTT
TRBV19	-	-	TRBJ2-2	CASSIGGAANTGELFF	TGTGCCAGTAGTATTGGGGGGGCCGCGAACACCGGGGAGCTGTTTTTT
TRBV3-1	once	-	TRBJ2-1	CASSWMTPNEQFF	TGTGCCAGCAGTTGGATGACGCCCAATGAGCAGTTCTTC
TRBV29-1	-	TRBD1	TRBJ2-7	CSVDRGSSYEQYF	TGCAGCGTTGACAGGGGGAGCTCCTACGAGCAGTACTTC
TRBV24-1	-	TRBD2	TRBJ2-3	CATRGRANTDTQYF	TGTGCCACCAGAGGGAGGGCCAACACAGATACGCAGTATTTT
TRBV6-5	-	TRBD2	TRBJ2-3	CASLRGGRSTDTQYF	TGTGCCAGCTTGCGCGGGGGGCGAAGCACAGATACGCAGTATTTT
TRBV29-1	few	TRBD1	TRBJ1-2	CSVDRTGAYGYTF	TGCAGCGTTGATCGGACAGGGGCCTATGGCTACACCTTC
TRBV4-1	-	-	TRBJ2-3	CASSHQTAQADTQYF	TGCGCCAGCAGCCACCAGACAGCCCAAGCGGATACGCAGTATTTT
TRBV27	-	-	TRBJ1-1	CASSLVSTTTEAFF	TGTGCCAGCAGTTTAGTGTCGACGACCACTGAAGCTTTCTTT
TRBV11-2	-	-	TRBJ2-7	CASSLVPGAQLEQYF	TGTGCCAGCAGCTTAGTGCCGGGGGCCCAACTCGAGCAGTACTTC
TRBV29-1	-	-	TRBJ1-5	CSVAMGDQPQHF	TGCAGCGTTGCAATGGGAGATCAGCCCCAGCATTTT
TRBV12-3/TRBV12-4	-	-	TRBJ2-5	CASSFGRPETQYF	TGTGCCAGCAGTTTCGGTCGGCCGGAGACCCAGTACTTC
TRBV20-1	-	-	TRBJ1-2	CSARDRPGTYGYTF	TGCAGTGCTAGAGATCGTCCAGGGACCTATGGCTACACCTTC
TRBV29-1	-	TRBD1	TRBJ2-5	CSARQGEETQYF	TGCAGCGCCAGACAGGGTGAAGAGACCCAGTACTTC
TRBV5-4	-	-	TRBJ2-4	CASSFDRNIQYF	TGTGCCAGCAGCTTTGACAGAAACATTCAGTACTTC
TRBV20-1	once	-	TRBJ2-1	CSASFGTISYNEQFF	TGCAGTGCTAGCTTCGGCACCATCTCCTACAATGAGCAGTTCTTC
TRBV6-5	-	-	TRBJ2-7	CASSYSSRGGSYEQYF	TGTGCCAGCAGTTACTCGAGCAGGGGAGGGTCCTACGAGCAGTACTTC